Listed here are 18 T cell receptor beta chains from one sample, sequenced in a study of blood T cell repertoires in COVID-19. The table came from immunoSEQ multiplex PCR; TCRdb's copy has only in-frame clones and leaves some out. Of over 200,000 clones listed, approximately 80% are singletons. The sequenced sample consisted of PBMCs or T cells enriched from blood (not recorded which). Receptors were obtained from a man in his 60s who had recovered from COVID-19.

The chain's CDR3 is CATSRGSTPRTDTQYF. The DNA for the CDR3 is TGTGCCACCAGCAGGGGGAGTACTCCACGCACAGATACGCAGTATTTT. This chain connects TRBV15 to TRBJ2-3; tentatively, D is TRBD2 (5 bases). The CDR3 is 16 residues long. Germline V gene sequence: CDR1 LNHNV, CDR2 YYDKDF (reference sequence). Deletions cut 3 bases from V and 1 base from J, with 14 bases between.

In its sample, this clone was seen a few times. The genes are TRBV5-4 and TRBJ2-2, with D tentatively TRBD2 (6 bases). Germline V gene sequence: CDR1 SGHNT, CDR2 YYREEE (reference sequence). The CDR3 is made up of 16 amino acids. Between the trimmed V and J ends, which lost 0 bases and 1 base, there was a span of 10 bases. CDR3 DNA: TGTGCCAGCAGCTTGGGGACTACCCAGAACACCGGGGAGCTGTTTTTT. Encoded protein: CASSLGTTQNTGELFF.

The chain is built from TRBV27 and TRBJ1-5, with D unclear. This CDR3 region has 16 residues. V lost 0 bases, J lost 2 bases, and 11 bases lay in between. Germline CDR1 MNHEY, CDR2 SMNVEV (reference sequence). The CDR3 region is CASSLSGNSGNQPQHF. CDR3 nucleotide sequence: TGTGCCAGCAGTTTATCAGGGAATAGCGGCAATCAGCCCCAGCATTTT.

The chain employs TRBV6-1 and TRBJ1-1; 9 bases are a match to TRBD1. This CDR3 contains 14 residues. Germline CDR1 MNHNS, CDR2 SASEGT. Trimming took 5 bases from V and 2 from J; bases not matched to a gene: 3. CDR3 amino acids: CASSSTGGNTEAFF. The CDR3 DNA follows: TGTGCCAGCAGTTCAACAGGGGGCAACACTGAAGCTTTCTTT.

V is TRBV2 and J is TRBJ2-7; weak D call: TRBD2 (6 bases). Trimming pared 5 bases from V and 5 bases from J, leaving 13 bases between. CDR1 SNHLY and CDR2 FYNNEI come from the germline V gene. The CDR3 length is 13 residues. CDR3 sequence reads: CASSISGVDEQYF. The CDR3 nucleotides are TGTGCCAGCAGTATTTCGGGGGTGGACGAGCAGTACTTC.

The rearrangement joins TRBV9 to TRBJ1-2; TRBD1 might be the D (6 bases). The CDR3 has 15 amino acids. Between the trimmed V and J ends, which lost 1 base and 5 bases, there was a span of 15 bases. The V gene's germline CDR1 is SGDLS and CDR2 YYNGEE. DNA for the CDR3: TGTGCCAGCAGCGTAACCGGGACAACATCGTATGGCTACACCTTC. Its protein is CASSVTGTTSYGYTF.

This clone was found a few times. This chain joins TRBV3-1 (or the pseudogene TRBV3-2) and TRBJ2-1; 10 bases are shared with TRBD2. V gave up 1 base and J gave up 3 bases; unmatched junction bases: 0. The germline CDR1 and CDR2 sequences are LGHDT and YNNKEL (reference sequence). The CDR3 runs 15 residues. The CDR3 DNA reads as TGTGCCAGCAGCCAAGTAGCGGGGGGCTACAATGAGCAGTTCTTC. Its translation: CASSQVAGGYNEQFF.

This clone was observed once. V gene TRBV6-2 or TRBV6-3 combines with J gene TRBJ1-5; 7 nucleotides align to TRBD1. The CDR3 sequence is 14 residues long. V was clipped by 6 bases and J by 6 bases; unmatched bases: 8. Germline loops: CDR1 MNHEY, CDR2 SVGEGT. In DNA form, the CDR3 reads TGTGCCAGCAGCCTCAGACAGGGTTTTCAGCCCCAGCATTTT. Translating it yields CASSLRQGFQPQHF.

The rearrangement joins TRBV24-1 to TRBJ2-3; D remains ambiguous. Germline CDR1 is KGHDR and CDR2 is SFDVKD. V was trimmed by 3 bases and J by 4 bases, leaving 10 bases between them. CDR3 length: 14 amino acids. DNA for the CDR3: TGTGCCACCAGTGATCGACAACGACCAGATACGCAGTATTTT. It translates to CATSDRQRPDTQYF.

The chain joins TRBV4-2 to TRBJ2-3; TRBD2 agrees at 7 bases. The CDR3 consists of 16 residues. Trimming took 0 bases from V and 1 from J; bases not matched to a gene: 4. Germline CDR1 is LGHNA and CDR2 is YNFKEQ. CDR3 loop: CASSQEPAGRTDTQYF. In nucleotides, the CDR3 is TGTGCCAGCAGCCAAGAACCAGCGGGGCGCACAGATACGCAGTATTTT.

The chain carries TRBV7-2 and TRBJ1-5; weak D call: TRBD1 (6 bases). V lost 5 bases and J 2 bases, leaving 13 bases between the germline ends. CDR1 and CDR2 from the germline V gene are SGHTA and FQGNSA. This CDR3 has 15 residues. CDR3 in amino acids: CASSPDPGGNQPQHF. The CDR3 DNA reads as TGTGCCAGCAGCCCCGATCCAGGGGGCAATCAGCCCCAGCATTTT.

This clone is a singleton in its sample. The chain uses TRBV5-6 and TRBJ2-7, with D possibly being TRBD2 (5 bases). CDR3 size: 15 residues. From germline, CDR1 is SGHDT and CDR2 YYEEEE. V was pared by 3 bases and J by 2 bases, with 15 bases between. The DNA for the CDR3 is TGTGCCAGCAGCTATTTAGACAAGACTACCTACGAGCAGTACTTC. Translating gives CASSYLDKTTYEQYF.

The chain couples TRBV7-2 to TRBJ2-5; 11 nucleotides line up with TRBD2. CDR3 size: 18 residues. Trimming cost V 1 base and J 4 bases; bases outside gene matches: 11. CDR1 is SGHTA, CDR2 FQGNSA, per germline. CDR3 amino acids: CASSLVAGGRSGVETQYF. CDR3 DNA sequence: TGTGCCAGCAGCTTAGTAGCGGGGGGGCGGAGTGGTGTAGAGACCCAGTACTTC.

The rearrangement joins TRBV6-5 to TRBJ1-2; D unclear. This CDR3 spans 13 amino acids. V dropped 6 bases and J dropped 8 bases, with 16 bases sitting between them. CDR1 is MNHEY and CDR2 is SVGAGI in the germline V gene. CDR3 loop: CASRSTALKGYTF. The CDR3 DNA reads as TGTGCCAGCAGATCCACAGCCCTAAAGGGCTACACCTTC.

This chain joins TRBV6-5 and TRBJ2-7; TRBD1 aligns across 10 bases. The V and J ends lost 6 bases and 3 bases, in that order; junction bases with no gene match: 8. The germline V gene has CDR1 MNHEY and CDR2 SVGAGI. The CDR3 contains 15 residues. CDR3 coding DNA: TGTGCCAGCAGCCCGGGACAGGGGTTCTTCTACGAGCAGTACTTC. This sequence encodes CASSPGQGFFYEQYF.

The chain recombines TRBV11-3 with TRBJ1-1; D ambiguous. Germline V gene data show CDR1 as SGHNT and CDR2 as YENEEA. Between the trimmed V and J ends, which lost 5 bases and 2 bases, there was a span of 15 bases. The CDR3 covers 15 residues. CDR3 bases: TGTGCCAGCAGCCCCCCCGGTCTTACCAACACTGAAGCTTTCTTT. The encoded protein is CASSPPGLTNTEAFF.

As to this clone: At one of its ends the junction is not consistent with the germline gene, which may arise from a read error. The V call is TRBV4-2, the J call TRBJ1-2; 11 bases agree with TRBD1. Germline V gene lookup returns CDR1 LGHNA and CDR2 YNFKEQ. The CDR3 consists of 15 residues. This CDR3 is CASSQDPWGQGGTAF. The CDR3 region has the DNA TGTGCCAGCAGCCAAGATCCATGGGGACAGGGGGGTACGGCCTTC.

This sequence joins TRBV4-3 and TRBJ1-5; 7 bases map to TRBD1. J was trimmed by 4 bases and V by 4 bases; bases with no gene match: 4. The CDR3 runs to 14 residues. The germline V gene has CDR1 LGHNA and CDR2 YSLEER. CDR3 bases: TGCGCCAGCAGCCCGGGACAGAGGAATCAGCCCCAGCATTTT. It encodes CASSPGQRNQPQHF.